Listed below are T cell receptor beta chains from one sample, sequenced in a study of blood T cell repertoires in COVID-19. Some clones are missing from TCRdb's copy, which holds only in-frame ones; the method was immunoSEQ multiplex PCR. In the table there are roughly 41,000 clones, 86% of which are singletons. The sample comprised PBMCs or T cells enriched from blood (not recorded which). These receptors were obtained from a woman between 50 and 59 years old who had recovered from COVID-19. CDR3s leave out the opening cysteine and the closing phenylalanine or tryptophan. The order of the fields is V gene, D gene, CDR3 protein. The D gene is left open where the match is weak.

TRBV5-1,-,ASCLGAPEDSGELF
TRBV7-9,-,ASSPAGATNEKLF
TRBV18,TRBD1,ASSPSQGASPLH
TRBV28,-,ASSLAGLSYNEQF
TRBV7-9,TRBD1,ASERDRGYGYT
TRBV19,TRBD2,ASRPEGPSGITGELF
TRBV11-2,TRBD1,ASSTGQGAQY
TRBV28,-,ASSSQASGYT
TRBV4-1,TRBD2,ASSQDGTAGVGNIQY
TRBV7-2,TRBD2,ASSSWTSGNNEQF
TRBV30,-,AWSGSDIQPQH
TRBV11-2,TRBD1,ASSARTGLVVDTEAF
TRBV7-2,-,ASRLTAAPLSGANVLT
TRBV9,TRBD1,ASSPGTGGWQETQY
TRBV12-2,-,ASRLGTVTSGQETQY
TRBV6-2/TRBV6-3,-,ASSRGYGYT
TRBV5-1,-,ASSFLETETQY
TRBV18,TRBD1,ASSQSPGTGGANEKLF
TRBV6-5,-,ASSYMIGLETQY
TRBV9,-,ASSGGAGKEKLF
TRBV10-2,TRBD2,ASGGRAGLAGAGGSYEQY
TRBV7-2,-,ASSLEPRETQY
TRBV4-3,-,ASSRTGLTEETQY
TRBV6-1,TRBD1,ASSVRTGSSGANVLT
TRBV6-5,TRBD1,ASSLTGTVKETQY
TRBV28,TRBD2,ASRYLAGRPNEQF
TRBV6-5,-,ASIPTVLPNVLT